Following are 20 T cell receptor beta chains from one sample sequenced in a study of cytomegalovirus exposure and HLA in healthy donors. With 60 Vbeta and 13 Jbeta primers, the PCR was carried out. The method was immunoSEQ multiplex PCR; TCRdb's version includes in-frame clones alone and lacks a portion of them. Here the sample table reports about 150,000 clones. Sequences were obtained from PBMCs. Every receptor here comes from a man aged 30 to 45 in good health and CMV-seronegative.

The CDR3 loop reads CASSQEGTPGGANVLTF. DNA of the CDR3: TGCGCCAGCAGCCAAGAAGGGACTCCGGGGGGGGCCAACGTCCTGACTTTC. V gene TRBV4-1 combines with J gene TRBJ2-6; weak D call: TRBD2 (6 bases). The CDR3 consists of 17 residues. In germline, CDR1 is MGHRA, CDR2 YSYEKL. Trimming took off 0 bases at V and 4 bases at J, with 13 bases between the two ends.

V and J are TRBV19 and TRBJ1-4; 7 nucleotides line up with TRBD1. Germline trimming cut 10 bases from V and 4 bases from J; bases unmatched to any gene: 6. Germline CDR1 and CDR2: LNHDA and SQIVND (reference sequence). CDR3 length: 13 residues. The CDR3 spells CATRRDSNEKLFF. The CDR3 DNA sequence: TGTGCCACCAGAAGGGACAGTAATGAAAAACTGTTTTTT.

The chain combines TRBV15 with TRBJ2-1; TRBD2 might be the D (5 bases). Germline-derived CDR1 and CDR2 are LNHNV and YYDKDF (reference sequence). Trimming left V 5 bases short and J 3 bases short, with 14 bases between. This CDR3 spans 15 amino acids. The CDR3, as DNA: TGTGCCACCAGCGAGGGCAGCCCAATCTACAATGAGCAGTTCTTC. It specifies CATSEGSPIYNEQFF.

The chain links TRBV6-1 to TRBJ2-7, with 9 bases lining up with TRBD1. CDR1 and CDR2 (germline): MNHNS, SASEGT. The CDR3 runs to 14 residues. V was clipped by 7 bases and J by 3 bases; unmatched bases: 7. CDR3 DNA sequence: TGTGCCAGCAATACAGGGGGCCGAAACTACGAGCAGTACTTC. Its translation is CASNTGGRNYEQYF.

V gene TRBV29-1 combines with J gene TRBJ2-7, with D perhaps matching TRBD1 (6 bases). This CDR3 comprises 14 residues. In germline, CDR1 is SQVTM, CDR2 ANQGSEA. DNA for the CDR3: TGCAGGGACGGAAGATCAGGGGACCCCTACGAGCAGTACTTC. Translated, it gives CRDGRSGDPYEQYF.

The CDR3 protein is CASSGQGSYNSPLHF. The DNA for the CDR3 is TGTGCCAGCAGCGGCCAGGGCTCCTATAATTCACCCCTCCACTTT. The V gene is TRBV6-5, the J gene TRBJ1-6, with a weak D call TRBD1 (5 bases). CDR3 length: 15 residues. Per germline, CDR1 MNHEY and CDR2 SVGAGI. Trimming pared 6 bases from V and 0 bases from J, leaving 9 bases between.

The rearrangement joins TRBV19 to TRBJ2-7, with a possible D match to TRBD2 (6 bases). This CDR3 is built from 14 residues. CDR1 is LNHDA and CDR2 is SQIVND in the germline V gene (reference sequence). V lost 5 bases to trimming and J lost 6 bases, with 17 bases between them. CDR3 sequence: CASSLVLQGGEQYF. CDR3 nucleotide sequence: TGTGCCAGTAGTCTTGTGTTGCAGGGAGGCGAGCAGTACTTC.

The CDR3 is CASSLGQGYYEQYF. CDR3 DNA sequence: TGTGCCAGCAGCTTGGGACAGGGTTACTACGAGCAGTACTTC. The gene calls are TRBV5-4 and TRBJ2-7, with 7 nucleotides matching TRBD1. V shed 0 bases, J shed 3 bases, and the junction held 3 bases outside the gene matches. The CDR3 runs to 14 residues. CDR1 SGHNT and CDR2 YYREEE come from the germline V gene (reference sequence).

The chain employs TRBV18 and TRBJ2-3; 8 bases are a match to TRBD1. V dropped 3 bases and J dropped 6; count of bases not matched to a gene: 5. The CDR3 consists of 14 residues. Germline assignment: CDR1 KGHSH and CDR2 LQKENI. CDR3 in DNA: TGTGCCAGCTCACCTCGGACAGGGCGGGATACGCAGTATTTT. This translates into CASSPRTGRDTQYF. The full variable domain, in which reference TRBV18 and TRBJ2-3 provide the parts outside the CDR3, is NAGVMQNPRHLVRRRGQEARLRCSPMKGHSHVYWYRQLPEEGLKFMVYLQKENIIDESGMPKERFSAEFPKEGPSILRIQQVVRGDSAAYFCASSPRTGRDTQYFGPGTRLTVL.

The V call is TRBV5-5, the J call TRBJ1-1, with TRBD1 matching over 11 bases. The V gene's germline CDR1 is SGHKS and CDR2 YYEKEE (reference sequence). With V trimmed by 0 bases and J by 1 base, 2 bases remained unmatched. The CDR3 totals 16 residues. CDR3 in DNA: TGTGCCAGCAGCTTGGGGACAGGGGGCTCGAACACTGAAGCTTTCTTT. Its protein product is CASSLGTGGSNTEAFF.

This chain links TRBV10-2 with TRBJ2-5, with 9 bases lining up with TRBD2. The J call may not be correct, given that the DNA end is closer to TRBJ2-7. CDR1 is WSHSY and CDR2 is SAAADI in the germline V gene. There are 15 residues in the CDR3. CDR3 bases: TGCGCCAGCAAACGTCGCCCTAGCGGGATATCCGAGCAGTACTTC. Translated, it gives CASKRRPSGISEQYF.

This chain uses TRBV5-1 with TRBJ2-2, with TRBD1 identical over 9 bases. Per the germline V gene, CDR1 is SGHRS and CDR2 is YFSETQ. The CDR3 totals 15 residues. J lost 8 bases, V lost 4 bases, and 9 bases had no gene match. CDR3 sequence: CASSPPGQGSGELFF. The CDR3 DNA is TGCGCCAGCAGCCCTCCGGGACAGGGATCGGGGGAGCTGTTTTTT. The variable domain in full, completed from reference TRBV5-1 and TRBJ2-2, reads KAGVTQTPRYLIKTRGQQVTLSCSPISGHRSVSWYQQTPGQGLQFLFEYFSETQRNKGNFPGRFSGRQFSNSRSEMNVSTLELGDSALYLCASSPPGQGSGELFFGEGSRLTVL.

The chain recombines TRBV19 with TRBJ2-3, with unresolved D. V dropped 0 bases and J dropped 6 bases, with 13 bases sitting between them. Germline assignment: CDR1 LNHDA and CDR2 SQIVND (reference sequence). This CDR3 region has 15 residues. This chain's CDR3 is CASSIDRVSVDTQYF. DNA for the CDR3: TGTGCCAGTAGTATAGATCGGGTGTCTGTTGATACGCAGTATTTT.

This chain links TRBV28 with TRBJ1-2; TRBD1 matches at 8 bases. Germline V CDR1 and CDR2: MDHEN, SYDVKM. The V and J ends lost 6 bases and 6 bases, in that order; junction bases with no gene match: 3. The CDR3 is made up of 12 amino acids. The CDR3 nucleotides are TGTGCCAGCAGGTTACAGGGGGATGGCTACACCTTC. Protein sequence: CASRLQGDGYTF.

This sequence joins TRBV6-1 and TRBJ1-1; possible D gene TRBD1, 5 bases. The V and J ends lost 7 bases and 2 bases respectively, with 11 bases between them. CDR1 is MNHNS and CDR2 is SASEGT in the germline V gene. The CDR3 runs to 13 residues. Here the CDR3 reads CASIPRENTEAFF. CDR3 nucleotides: TGTGCCAGCATCCCCAGGGAAAACACTGAAGCTTTCTTT.

V is TRBV6-1 and J is TRBJ1-1; 8 positions match TRBD1. This CDR3 region has 15 residues. Per germline, CDR1 MNHNS and CDR2 SASEGT. The trim removed 4 bases at V and 7 bases at J, leaving 11 bases unmatched. The chain's CDR3 is CASSGRTGSNDEAFF. The CDR3 DNA reads TGTGCCAGCAGTGGGAGGACAGGGTCCAACGATGAAGCTTTCTTT.

V gene TRBV28 combines with J gene TRBJ2-1, with 7 bases aligning to TRBD1. Germline loops: CDR1 MDHEN, CDR2 SYDVKM. V was pared by 6 bases and J by 7 bases, with 9 bases of the junction left unmatched. The CDR3 spans 14 residues. CDR3: CASSPTGRGNEQFF. The CDR3 nucleotides read TGTGCCAGCAGCCCGACAGGGAGAGGAAATGAGCAGTTCTTC.

This chain joins TRBV5-1 and TRBJ2-7; TRBD1 matches 7 bases. Germline V gives CDR1 SGHRS, CDR2 YFSETQ. V was clipped by 0 bases and J by 5 bases; unmatched bases: 5. This CDR3 contains 14 residues. The CDR3 sequence: CASSLGQGVHEQYF. The CDR3 DNA is TGCGCCAGCAGCTTGGGACAGGGCGTCCACGAGCAGTACTTC.

The chain is built from TRBV6-5 and TRBJ2-7, with a weak D call TRBD2 (6 bases). Between the trimmed V and J ends, which lost 6 bases and 4 bases, there was a span of 19 bases. The germline gives CDR1 MNHEY, CDR2 SVGAGI. This CDR3 contains 15 residues. CDR3 sequence reads: CASSMPPGAAYEQYF. CDR3 sequence (DNA): TGTGCCAGCAGCATGCCGCCGGGAGCCGCGTACGAGCAGTACTTC.

The chain is built from TRBV28 and TRBJ2-1, with D maybe TRBD1 (5 bases). Trimming pared 7 bases from V and 5 bases from J, leaving 30 bases between. Germline values: CDR1 MDHEN, CDR2 SYDVKM. CDR3 length: 19 residues. The CDR3 region is CASIRQFSLPLGPNNEQFF. In DNA, the CDR3 is TGTGCCAGCATCCGACAGTTTTCCTTACCTTTAGGTCCCAACAATGAGCAGTTCTTC.